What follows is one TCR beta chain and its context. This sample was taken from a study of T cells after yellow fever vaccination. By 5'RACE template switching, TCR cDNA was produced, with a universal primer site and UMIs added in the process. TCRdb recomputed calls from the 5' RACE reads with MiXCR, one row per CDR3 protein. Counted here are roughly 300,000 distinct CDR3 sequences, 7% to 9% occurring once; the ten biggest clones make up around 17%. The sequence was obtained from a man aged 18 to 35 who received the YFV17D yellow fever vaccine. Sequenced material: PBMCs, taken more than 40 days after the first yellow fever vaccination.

CDR3 DNA sequence: TGCGCCAGCAGCAGACTGGACAGGGACTATGGCTACACCTTC. Protein sequence: CASSRLDRDYGYTF. The V and J genes are TRBV5-1 and TRBJ1-2, with TRBD1 identical over 8 bases. Germline assignment: CDR1 SGHRS and CDR2 YFSETQ. V lost 4 bases, J lost 3 bases, and 5 bases stayed unmatched. CDR3 length: 14 amino acids.